This T cell receptor beta chain was recorded in a study of blood T cells in healthy people across ages (dated by TCRdb to about 2015). In the study overall: In model experiments, roughly one uniquely barcoded TCR beta cDNA molecule per two T cells was captured by template switching. Donors were grouped into four age groups: young (average roughly 16 years), middle-aged (roughly 37), aged (approximately 67) and long-lived (over 80). To avoid experimental bias, donors of different ages were randomly spread across the sequencing lanes. Age-related changes in TCR beta repertoire diversity were measured in the study by deep sequencing normalized with unique cDNA molecular identifiers. Two additional independent replicas of 1 million unique cDNA reads from the same blood draw were analyzed for two donors (one aged 18 to 30 and one aged 80 or older).

The CDR3 has 13 amino acids, counting the end cysteine and phenylalanine. The read is trimmed to its CDR3 DNA, 39 bases read in frame from base 1. Germline trimming: 4 bases from V, 14 bases from J; junction bases outside gene matches: 11. The CDR1 and CDR2 encoded by the germline V gene are SGHDN and FVKESK. Library prep was done by 5' RACE. The sample was run on an Illumina HiSeq 2500. A second about 7 to 11 cycle PCR used a sample-barcoded 5' primer and a J-beta primer mix. A template-switch 5' adaptor carrying 12 random nucleotides introduced a unique molecular identifier onto each TCR beta cDNA molecule. Each sample yielded at least 3 million CDR3-containing paired-end reads. The Mint cDNA synthesis kit, primed by a TRBC-specific oligonucleotide, was used to synthesize first-strand cDNA from all RNA. Following uracil-DNA glycosylase treatment, all cDNA underwent a first 18-cycle PCR with the universal primers M1SS and BC2_uni_R. The published analysis was carried out like this. For normalization, 1 million high-quality reads, each with a distinct molecular identifier, were randomly selected from each sample. Reads sharing molecular identifiers were discarded rather than binned into consensus sequences. CDR3 identification, clonotype clustering and error correction used MiTCR with a Q25 quality threshold and the strictest error-elimination algorithm. Lower-bound total TCR beta diversity was estimated with a nonparametric unseen species model using Euler transformation. TCRdb reprocessed the public reads (quality trimming at Q25 with fastp, clone calling with MiXCR) and kept in-frame beta chains. Rows are unified per CDR3 protein, each entry keeping the most common DNA and genes. The V and J calls were not made by the authors but by TCRdb's processing. This sample is represented by hundreds of thousands of distinct CDR3 sequences; less than 70% of them were singletons. The ten largest clonotypes hold approximately 41% of the sample.

This clonotype was detected only a few times. What this receptor recognizes is not known. One base away there is no much larger clone; base qualities are not given. Results the study describes overall, beyond this receptor: Because the CMV infection status of the donors was unknown, age-related changes in expanded clonotypes may potentially have been confounded. Bulk unsorted PBMC profiling prevented conclusive comparison of naive and antigen-experienced compartments. Compared with the aged group, more naive CD4+ T cells, fewer expanded clones and increased TCR diversity were shown by the long-lived group, suggesting age selection. Observed TCR beta diversity per million T cells fell roughly linearly with age, and a significant reduction was already apparent by age around 44. A strong correlation was found between observed TCR beta diversity and the percentage of naive T cells measured by flow cytometry. Total diversity estimates from one million sequenced T cells were considered lower bounds and underestimates.

The approximately 40 donors, aged about 6 to 95 years, were systemically healthy Caucasian individuals from Russia. Approximately 9.3 milliliters of peripheral blood were drawn from each donor into EDTA-treated Vacutainer tubes. Ficoll-Paque density-gradient centrifugation was used to isolate PBMCs, with at least 7 million obtained per sample. Total RNA, at least 6 micrograms per sample, was extracted from PBMCs with Trizol reagent. Naive CD45RAhigh/CD27high T cell percentages were measured by flow cytometry on a PBMC aliquot from every donor. The sequence was collected from an elderly man in good health. The specimen sequenced was blood. Recombination connected TRBV14 to TRBJ2-3, and 8 junctional nucleotides match TRBD1. Here is the DNA: TGTGCCAGCAGCCCCCCAGGGGGCAGCCGGTGGTATTTT. This translates into CASSPPGGSRWYF.